The rows below give T cell receptor beta chains drawn from one sample of a study of T cells after posttransplantation cyclophosphamide. TCRdb's copy holds only in-frame clones and misses some; the assay was immunoSEQ multiplex PCR. The sample has approximately 28,000 clones, around nine tenths seen once. Material: naive CD4+ T cells sorted from PBMCs. The receptors come from an older woman in good health, CMV-negative, and a related stem cell transplant donor. Both conserved end residues are part of each CDR3. D genes are given only for firm matches. Clone size appears in some rows only: once, few, many, or a class for an expanded clone.

abundance: .
j_gene: TRBJ2-1
v_gene: TRBV13
d_gene: .
CDR3aa: CASSQLGKWGESNEQFF
CDR3nt: TGTGCCAGCAGCCAACTAGGAAAGTGGGGGGAATCCAATGAGCAGTTCTTC

abundance: .
j_gene: TRBJ2-3
v_gene: TRBV10-3
d_gene: TRBD2
CDR3aa: CAISESASGRRTDTQYF
CDR3nt: TGTGCCATCAGTGAGTCGGCTAGCGGGAGGAGGACAGATACGCAGTATTTT

abundance: .
j_gene: TRBJ2-1
v_gene: TRBV30
d_gene: .
CDR3aa: CAWSRGSSYNEQFF
CDR3nt: TGTGCCTGGAGTAGGGGGAGCTCCTACAATGAGCAGTTCTTC

abundance: once
j_gene: TRBJ2-3
v_gene: TRBV6-5
d_gene: .
CDR3aa: CASSYSPRTGTDTQYF
CDR3nt: TGTGCCAGCAGTTACTCTCCTAGAACGGGGACAGATACGCAGTATTTT

abundance: .
j_gene: TRBJ2-5
v_gene: TRBV11-2
d_gene: TRBD2
CDR3aa: CASSLSSGLAAQETQYF
CDR3nt: TGTGCCAGCAGCTTATCAAGTGGGCTAGCGGCCCAAGAGACCCAGTACTTC

abundance: .
j_gene: TRBJ1-3
v_gene: TRBV7-9
d_gene: .
CDR3aa: CASRGSGGNTIYF
CDR3nt: TGTGCCAGCAGGGGGTCGGGAGGAAACACCATATATTTT

abundance: .
j_gene: TRBJ1-2
v_gene: TRBV15
d_gene: .
CDR3aa: CATSRAPGINYGYTF
CDR3nt: TGTGCCACCAGCAGAGCCCCAGGGATTAACTATGGCTACACCTTC

abundance: .
j_gene: TRBJ1-1
v_gene: TRBV29-1
d_gene: .
CDR3aa: CSVGPGEAFF
CDR3nt: TGCAGCGTTGGACCGGGGGAAGCTTTCTTT

abundance: .
j_gene: TRBJ2-3
v_gene: TRBV14
d_gene: .
CDR3aa: CASSQGRSTDTQYF
CDR3nt: TGTGCCAGCAGCCAGGGGCGAAGCACAGATACGCAGTATTTT

abundance: .
j_gene: TRBJ2-1
v_gene: TRBV5-1
d_gene: .
CDR3aa: CASSLGGDYNEQFF
CDR3nt: TGCGCCAGCAGCTTGGGGGGGGACTACAATGAGCAGTTCTTC

abundance: .
j_gene: TRBJ2-5
v_gene: TRBV5-1
d_gene: TRBD2
CDR3aa: CASSLLAGVEETQYF
CDR3nt: TGCGCCAGCAGCTTACTAGCGGGGGTGGAAGAGACCCAGTACTTC

abundance: .
j_gene: TRBJ1-1
v_gene: TRBV7-9
d_gene: TRBD1
CDR3aa: CASSQGQGLNTEAFF
CDR3nt: TGTGCCAGCAGCCAAGGACAGGGACTGAACACTGAAGCTTTCTTT

abundance: .
j_gene: TRBJ1-5
v_gene: TRBV27
d_gene: .
CDR3aa: CASRGTGGSQPQHF
CDR3nt: TGTGCCAGCAGGGGGACGGGGGGTAGTCAGCCCCAGCATTTT

abundance: .
j_gene: TRBJ2-7
v_gene: TRBV7-3
d_gene: .
CDR3aa: CASSLGGSEQYF
CDR3nt: TGTGCCAGCAGCTTAGGAGGCAGCGAGCAGTACTTC

abundance: .
j_gene: TRBJ1-2
v_gene: TRBV7-3
d_gene: .
CDR3aa: CASSYLGGWGGYTF
CDR3nt: TGTGCCAGCAGCTATCTTGGCGGGTGGGGTGGCTACACCTTC

abundance: .
j_gene: TRBJ2-7
v_gene: TRBV6-1
d_gene: TRBD2
CDR3aa: CASSPEAGSYEQYF
CDR3nt: TGTGCCAGCAGTCCCGAAGCGGGGAGCTACGAGCAGTACTTC

abundance: .
j_gene: TRBJ1-1
v_gene: TRBV19
d_gene: .
CDR3aa: CASSIVVTAGLTNTEAFF
CDR3nt: TGTGCCAGTAGTATTGTAGTTACCGCAGGGCTAACGAACACTGAAGCTTTCTTT

abundance: .
j_gene: TRBJ1-5
v_gene: TRBV19
d_gene: .
CDR3aa: CASSITGGNQPQHF
CDR3nt: TGTGCCAGTAGTATAACCGGGGGGAATCAGCCCCAGCATTTT

abundance: .
j_gene: TRBJ2-5
v_gene: TRBV5-1
d_gene: .
CDR3aa: CASSLTGTSPETQYF
CDR3nt: TGCGCCAGCAGCTTGACGGGTACTAGCCCCGAGACCCAGTACTTC

abundance: .
j_gene: TRBJ1-2
v_gene: TRBV7-2
d_gene: .
CDR3aa: CASSLGWASTNYGYTF
CDR3nt: TGTGCCAGCAGCTTAGGTTGGGCGAGCACTAACTATGGCTACACCTTC

abundance: .
j_gene: TRBJ2-5
v_gene: TRBV5-1
d_gene: TRBD1
CDR3aa: CASSAGQGKETQYF
CDR3nt: TGCGCCAGCAGCGCTGGACAGGGCAAAGAGACCCAGTACTTC

abundance: .
j_gene: TRBJ1-2
v_gene: TRBV6-5
d_gene: TRBD1
CDR3aa: CASSFDWTGRVYGYTF
CDR3nt: TGTGCCAGCAGTTTCGACTGGACAGGTCGCGTCTATGGCTACACCTTC

abundance: .
j_gene: TRBJ2-7
v_gene: TRBV6-5
d_gene: .
CDR3aa: CASSSPGHHYEQYF
CDR3nt: TGTGCCAGCAGTTCCCCGGGACACCACTACGAGCAGTACTTC

abundance: once
j_gene: TRBJ2-3
v_gene: TRBV5-1
d_gene: TRBD2
CDR3aa: CASSETSGTLSGTQYF
CDR3nt: TGCGCCAGCAGCGAGACTAGCGGGACGCTATCCGGTACGCAGTATTTT

abundance: few
j_gene: TRBJ1-1
v_gene: TRBV6-5
d_gene: .
CDR3aa: CASSRVSTEAFF
CDR3nt: TGTGCCAGCAGTCGCGTTAGCACTGAAGCTTTCTTT

abundance: few
j_gene: TRBJ1-2
v_gene: TRBV10-3
d_gene: .
CDR3aa: CAISEGGGGNYGYTF
CDR3nt: TGTGCCATCAGTGAGGGGGGAGGGGGTAACTATGGCTACACCTTC

abundance: .
j_gene: TRBJ2-7
v_gene: TRBV4-1
d_gene: .
CDR3aa: CASSQLGLSGEQYF
CDR3nt: TGCGCCAGCAGCCAACTGGGGCTCTCAGGGGAGCAGTACTTC

abundance: once
j_gene: TRBJ2-3
v_gene: TRBV10-2
d_gene: TRBD2
CDR3aa: CASRRTSGGTDTQYF
CDR3nt: TGCGCCAGCAGGCGAACTAGCGGGGGCACAGATACGCAGTATTTT

abundance: few
j_gene: TRBJ1-1
v_gene: TRBV6-6
d_gene: TRBD1
CDR3aa: CASWDRSGMNTEAFF
CDR3nt: TGTGCCAGTTGGGACAGGTCTGGCATGAACACTGAAGCTTTCTTT

abundance: .
j_gene: TRBJ2-7
v_gene: TRBV11-2
d_gene: TRBD2
CDR3aa: CASSSQGGREGYSYEQYF
CDR3nt: TGTGCCAGCAGCTCCCAGGGGGGGCGGGAGGGCTACTCCTACGAGCAGTACTTC

abundance: .
j_gene: TRBJ2-1
v_gene: TRBV9
d_gene: TRBD2
CDR3aa: CASSEDAGEREVNEQFF
CDR3nt: TGTGCCAGCAGTGAGGACGCGGGGGAGAGGGAGGTCAATGAGCAGTTCTTC

abundance: .
j_gene: TRBJ1-2
v_gene: TRBV19
d_gene: .
CDR3aa: CASSIVRTAGLAPYGYTF
CDR3nt: TGTGCCAGTAGTATTGTTAGGACAGCTGGCCTTGCTCCCTATGGCTACACCTTC

abundance: .
j_gene: TRBJ2-2
v_gene: TRBV7-9
d_gene: TRBD1
CDR3aa: CANIILPGQGFDGELFF
CDR3nt: TGTGCCAACATCATCCTGCCGGGACAGGGCTTCGACGGGGAGCTGTTTTTT

abundance: .
j_gene: TRBJ2-5
v_gene: TRBV9
d_gene: .
CDR3aa: CASSPGHTAETQYF
CDR3nt: TGTGCCAGCAGCCCCGGACACACGGCAGAGACCCAGTACTTC

abundance: few
j_gene: TRBJ1-1
v_gene: TRBV10-3
d_gene: .
CDR3aa: CAIDQGTNTEAFF
CDR3nt: TGTGCCATCGATCAGGGGACGAACACTGAAGCTTTCTTT

abundance: .
j_gene: TRBJ1-5
v_gene: TRBV7-6
d_gene: .
CDR3aa: CASSRTRYQPQHF
CDR3nt: TGTGCCAGCAGTCGGACACGTTATCAGCCCCAGCATTTT

abundance: .
j_gene: TRBJ2-3
v_gene: TRBV4-2
d_gene: TRBD1
CDR3aa: CASSPGGPRSADTQYF
CDR3nt: TGTGCCAGCAGCCCAGGGGGACCCCGTTCCGCAGATACGCAGTATTTT

abundance: .
j_gene: TRBJ2-1
v_gene: TRBV30
d_gene: .
CDR3aa: CAWSFEHNEQFF
CDR3nt: TGTGCCTGGAGTTTCGAGCACAATGAGCAGTTCTTC

abundance: .
j_gene: TRBJ2-1
v_gene: TRBV11-3
d_gene: .
CDR3aa: CASSFNSAVSPTNEQFF
CDR3nt: TGTGCCAGCAGCTTTAACTCGGCGGTTTCCCCAACCAATGAGCAGTTCTTC

abundance: .
j_gene: TRBJ1-3
v_gene: TRBV5-1
d_gene: .
CDR3aa: CASSERPSNSGNTIYF
CDR3nt: TGCGCCAGCAGCGAGAGGCCATCCAACTCTGGAAACACCATATATTTT

abundance: .
j_gene: TRBJ1-6
v_gene: TRBV6-5
d_gene: .
CDR3aa: CASSYRATSYNSPLHF
CDR3nt: TGTGCCAGCAGTTACCGCGCCACCTCCTATAATTCACCCCTCCACTTT

abundance: .
j_gene: TRBJ2-1
v_gene: TRBV6-6
d_gene: TRBD2
CDR3aa: CASSYLTSGRQDEQFF
CDR3nt: TGTGCCAGCAGTTACTTGACTAGCGGGAGGCAGGATGAGCAGTTCTTC

abundance: .
j_gene: TRBJ2-2
v_gene: TRBV2
d_gene: .
CDR3aa: CASRGGTPAGELFF
CDR3nt: TGTGCCAGCCGGGGTGGGACTCCCGCCGGGGAGCTGTTTTTT

abundance: few
j_gene: TRBJ1-4
v_gene: TRBV2
d_gene: TRBD1
CDR3aa: CASRRTGANEKLFF
CDR3nt: TGTGCCAGCAGGAGGACAGGGGCTAATGAAAAACTGTTTTTT

abundance: .
j_gene: TRBJ1-6
v_gene: TRBV4-3
d_gene: .
CDR3aa: CASSQEDRSPLHF
CDR3nt: TGCGCCAGCAGCCAAGAAGACAGGTCACCCCTCCACTTT

abundance: .
j_gene: TRBJ2-7
v_gene: TRBV28
d_gene: TRBD1
CDR3aa: CASRGQEYEQYF
CDR3nt: TGTGCCAGCAGAGGACAGGAATACGAGCAGTACTTC

abundance: .
j_gene: TRBJ2-3
v_gene: TRBV9
d_gene: .
CDR3aa: CASSVDPSGMADTQYF
CDR3nt: TGTGCCAGCAGCGTAGACCCCAGCGGCATGGCAGATACGCAGTATTTT

abundance: .
j_gene: TRBJ2-1
v_gene: TRBV14
d_gene: TRBD1
CDR3aa: CASSRDRYNEQFF
CDR3nt: TGTGCCAGCAGCCGGGACAGATACAATGAGCAGTTCTTC

abundance: .
j_gene: TRBJ1-5
v_gene: TRBV6-5
d_gene: TRBD1
CDR3aa: CASSPDRGYNQPQHF
CDR3nt: TGTGCCAGCAGTCCGGACAGGGGGTACAATCAGCCCCAGCATTTT

abundance: .
j_gene: TRBJ2-3
v_gene: TRBV11-3
d_gene: .
CDR3aa: CASSLEAPRSPRDTQYF
CDR3nt: TGTGCCAGCAGCTTAGAGGCCCCCCGCTCCCCCAGGGATACGCAGTATTTT

abundance: .
j_gene: TRBJ2-7
v_gene: TRBV5-4
d_gene: .
CDR3aa: CASSLVGGGYEQYF
CDR3nt: TGTGCCAGCAGCTTGGTGGGGGGAGGCTACGAGCAGTACTTC

abundance: .
j_gene: TRBJ2-7
v_gene: TRBV2
d_gene: .
CDR3aa: CASTQTGGRREQYF
CDR3nt: TGTGCCAGCACCCAAACAGGTGGGCGCCGCGAGCAGTACTTC

abundance: .
j_gene: TRBJ1-2
v_gene: TRBV5-6
d_gene: .
CDR3aa: CASSPAGSNDYTF
CDR3nt: TGTGCCAGCAGCCCGGCAGGGTCCAATGACTACACCTTC

abundance: .
j_gene: TRBJ1-4
v_gene: TRBV28
d_gene: .
CDR3aa: CATTGSNEKLFF
CDR3nt: TGTGCCACCACAGGGTCCAATGAAAAACTGTTTTTT

abundance: .
j_gene: TRBJ1-1
v_gene: TRBV19
d_gene: .
CDR3aa: CASSAEGGGTEAFF
CDR3nt: TGTGCCAGTAGTGCCGAAGGCGGTGGGACTGAAGCTTTCTTT